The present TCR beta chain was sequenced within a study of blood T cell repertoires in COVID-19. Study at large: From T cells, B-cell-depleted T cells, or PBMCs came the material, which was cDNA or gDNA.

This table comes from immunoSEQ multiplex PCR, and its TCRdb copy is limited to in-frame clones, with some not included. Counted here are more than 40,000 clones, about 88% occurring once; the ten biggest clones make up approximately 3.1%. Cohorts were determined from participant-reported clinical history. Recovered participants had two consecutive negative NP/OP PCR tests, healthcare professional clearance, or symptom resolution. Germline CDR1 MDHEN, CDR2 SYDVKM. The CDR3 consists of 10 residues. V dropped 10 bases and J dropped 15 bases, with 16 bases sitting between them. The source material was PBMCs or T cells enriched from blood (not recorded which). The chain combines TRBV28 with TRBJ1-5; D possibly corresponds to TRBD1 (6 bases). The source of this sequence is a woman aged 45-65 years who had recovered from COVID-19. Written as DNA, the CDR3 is TGTGCCACCTACAGGGCGGGGGGGCATTTT. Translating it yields CATYRAGGHF.